Presented here are 4 T cell receptor beta chains from one specimen sequenced in a study of blood T cell repertoires in COVID-19. TCRdb's copy holds only in-frame clones and misses some; the assay was immunoSEQ multiplex PCR. The sample comprises around 170,000 clones, over 80% of which are singletons, and 2.5% to 3% rests with the top ten. The sample taken for sequencing was peripheral blood. The receptors stem from a woman between 55 and 75 years old with acute or convalescent COVID-19.

CDR3 in amino acids: CASSQTTGYTEAFF. The CDR3 DNA follows: TGTGCCAGCTCACAAACGACAGGATATACTGAAGCTTTCTTT. The chain recombines TRBV18 with TRBJ1-1; D is possibly TRBD1 (6 bases). CDR1 and CDR2 (germline): KGHSH, LQKENI. The CDR3 consists of 14 residues. V was cut by 4 bases and J by 5 bases, with 14 bases left in between.

This clone has only a few counts. This chain joins TRBV2 and TRBJ2-3; D is uncertain. CDR3 length: 16 amino acids. CDR1 is SNHLY, CDR2 FYNNEI, per germline. V was shortened by 2 bases and J by 2 bases, with 14 bases between the two germline ends. The CDR3 DNA follows: TGTGCCAGCAGTGAAAGAGATTGGAGATTCACAGATACGCAGTATTTT. Translating it yields CASSERDWRFTDTQYF.

This clone is labeled medium-sized. This chain connects TRBV7-2 to TRBJ1-1; D is possibly TRBD1 (6 bases). CDR1 is SGHTA and CDR2 is FQGNSA in the germline V gene. The CDR3 runs 15 residues. Deletions cut 6 bases from V and 3 bases from J, with 17 bases between. In DNA form, the CDR3 reads TGTGCCAGCAGAAGCTACAGGGTTGCGGACACTGAAGCTTTCTTT. Its translation is CASRSYRVADTEAFF.

The chain employs TRBV30 and TRBJ2-7, with D perhaps matching TRBD1 (6 bases). Germline loops: CDR1 GTSNPN, CDR2 SVGIG (reference sequence). V was clipped by 3 bases and J by 2 bases, with 17 bases between them. The CDR3 runs 15 residues. The chain's CDR3 is CAWSVLQGSTYEQYF. CDR3 in DNA: TGTGCCTGGAGCGTCCTTCAGGGGTCTACCTACGAGCAGTACTTC.